Below, one T cell receptor beta chain is given with its context. At least ten counts were recorded for this clonotype. Its antigen is currently not known. Qualities for individual bases were not recorded, and no much larger clone is one base off. CDR1 and CDR2 are drawn from the germline V gene: SGHAT, FQNNGV. The junction shows trimming of 3 bases on V and 0 bases on J, plus 0 bases between the germline ends. Inclusive of the bounding cysteine and phenylalanine, the CDR3 is 13 residues long. The kept DNA is CDR3 alone, 39 bases in frame from the first base. This record belongs to a study of T-cell reconstitution after alpha-beta-depleted transplantation in children (dated by TCRdb to 2016 to 2018). Background for the entire study: Using TCR repertoire profiling, the study quantitatively followed how T-cell immune reconstitution unfolded in children after TCRalphabeta/CD19-depleted allogeneic hematopoietic cell transplantation.

In the paper's terms, the treatment or condition label means: allogeneic hematopoietic cell transplantation with graft depleted of TCRalphabeta T cells and CD19 B cells. The transplant recipients were children given TCRalphabeta/CD19-depleted allogeneic hematopoietic cell grafts. The method behind the library was PCR. Sequencing was carried out with an Illumina HiSeq 2500. Molecular barcoding was employed in the preparation of TCR libraries, with unique molecular identifiers being used to normalize TCRbeta repertoire quantification. TCRdb reprocessing: public reads trimmed at Q25 with fastp, clones called with MiXCR, in-frame beta chains kept. A single entry per CDR3 protein holds the most common genes and DNA from its merged rows. The table for this sample lists around 120,000 distinct CDR3 sequences; 20% to 25% of them were counted only once. The top ten clones comprise over 9.5% of the sample.

The paper as a whole reports these results and caveats: In some patients, the high TCRbeta diversity seen at day 60 was put down to recipient T cells and intrathymic progenitors that had survived conditioning. About two months after transplant, the apparently early recovery of alphabetaT-cell counts reportedly depended on just several hundred clones that had expanded rapidly and came from non-depleted graft cells. The frequencies of hyperexpanded clones fell over the following months, and after one year, T-cell counts and TCRbeta diversity were mostly attributed to newly produced T cells.

This specimen consisted of PBMCs, mostly from graft donor cells, obtained 180 days after TCRalphabeta/CD19-depleted stem cell transplant. This chain is built from TRBV11-2 and TRBJ2-6, with no confidently assigned D gene. The source of this sequence is a male patient between 2 and 10 years old who had a stem cell transplant for chronic granulomatous disease, so the T cells may come from the graft donor. The DNA is TGTGCCAGCAGCTTCTCTGGGGCCAACGTCCTGACTTTC. Its translation reads: CASSFSGANVLTF.